These T cell receptor beta chains were read from a single sample in a study of sequential checkpoint blockade in melanoma. Method: immunoSEQ multiplex PCR; TCRdb's copy keeps in-frame clones and lacks some. The sample has some 40,000 clones, just under 85% seen once; the top ten hold less than 7%. The sample was CD8+ T cells sorted from blood (inferred from file names), taken from a patient given nivolumab and ipilimumab in sequence. The receptors shown here come from a human donor with melanoma. The CDR3 runs from the conserved cysteine through the conserved F or W. A D gene is named only where the DNA matches it firmly. Size values are once, few and many counts, or a class for expanded clones, and some rows have none.

NA	TRBV10-1	TRBD2	TRBJ2-3	CASSEPSGGTDTQYF	TGCGCCAGCAGTGAACCTAGCGGGGGGACAGATACGCAGTATTTT
NA	TRBV2	NA	TRBJ2-7	CASSLRGTTREQYF	TGTGCCAGCAGCTTGAGGGGGACTACTCGCGAGCAGTACTTC
NA	TRBV9	TRBD1	TRBJ2-5	CASSDDRAAQETQYF	TGTGCCAGCAGCGACGACAGGGCCGCCCAAGAGACCCAGTACTTC
NA	TRBV7-7	TRBD1	TRBJ2-7	CASRPRTGRTTYEQYF	TGTGCCAGCAGACCAAGGACAGGGCGTACCACCTACGAGCAGTACTTC
once	TRBV6-1	TRBD1	TRBJ2-7	CASSEPGQSSYEQYF	TGTGCCAGCAGTGAACCGGGACAGAGCTCCTACGAGCAGTACTTC
NA	TRBV6-5	NA	TRBJ1-1	CASSYAGNTEAFF	TGTGCCAGCAGTTACGCAGGGAACACTGAAGCTTTCTTT
NA	TRBV19	NA	TRBJ2-1	CASSISSSYNEQFF	TGTGCCAGTAGTATATCTAGCTCCTACAATGAGCAGTTCTTC
NA	TRBV5-4	NA	TRBJ2-7	CASSFDQGGYEQYF	TGTGCCAGCAGCTTCGACCAGGGGGGCTACGAGCAGTACTTC
NA	TRBV28	NA	TRBJ2-6	CASSFRGSGANVLTF	TGTGCCAGCAGTTTCAGGGGATCTGGGGCCAACGTCCTGACTTTC
NA	TRBV6-4	NA	TRBJ2-3	CASSGLAWADTQYF	TGTGCCAGCAGTGGGCTAGCCTGGGCAGATACGCAGTATTTT
NA	TRBV4-1	NA	TRBJ2-7	CASSQEEGEYSEQYF	TGCGCCAGCAGCCAAGAAGAGGGAGAGTACTCCGAGCAGTACTTC
NA	TRBV6-5	TRBD2	TRBJ2-7	CASSYSEAGAYEQYF	TGTGCCAGCAGTTACTCAGAAGCGGGAGCCTACGAGCAGTACTTC
NA	TRBV9	NA	TRBJ2-7	CASSPGADSYEQYF	TGTGCCAGCAGCCCAGGGGCAGATTCCTACGAGCAGTACTTC
NA	TRBV4-1	TRBD1	TRBJ2-5	CASRQVGQGRETQYF	TGCGCCAGCAGGCAAGTCGGACAGGGTCGAGAGACCCAGTACTTC
NA	TRBV9	NA	TRBJ1-5	CASSSGNGQPQHF	TGTGCCAGCAGTTCAGGGAATGGTCAGCCCCAGCATTTT
NA	TRBV6-1	TRBD1	TRBJ1-4	CASRPRDRVNEKLFF	TGTGCCAGCAGACCCCGGGACAGGGTGAATGAAAAACTGTTTTTT
NA	TRBV18	NA	TRBJ1-2	CASSLFDYGYTF	TGTGCCAGCTCACTTTTCGACTATGGCTACACCTTC
once	TRBV13	NA	TRBJ1-5	CASSSSRALPQHF	TGTGCCAGCAGCTCCTCAAGAGCCCTTCCCCAGCATTTT
few	TRBV10-2	TRBD1	TRBJ2-7	CASSPGTGDVAQYF	TGCGCCAGCAGTCCCGGGACAGGGGACGTAGCGCAGTACTTC
few	TRBV21-1	NA	TRBJ2-7	CASSKGCGTLNLLTCEQYF	TGTGCCAGCAGCAAAGGGTGCGGGACTCTAAACCTTCTGACTTGCGAGCAGTACTTC
NA	TRBV5-1	TRBD2	TRBJ2-3	CASRGVSGGATDTQYF	TGCGCCAGCAGGGGAGTTAGCGGGGGGGCCACAGATACGCAGTATTTT
NA	TRBV5-5	NA	TRBJ2-3	CASSRDSPVMDTQYF	TGTGCCAGCAGCCGGGACTCCCCAGTGATGGATACGCAGTATTTT
NA	TRBV23-1	NA	TRBJ1-2	CASSHPQRWGPYYGYTF	TGCGCCAGCAGTCACCCCCAACGATGGGGGCCGTACTATGGCTACACCTTC
NA	TRBV11-2	TRBD2	TRBJ2-7	CASSHLAGGLFYEQYF	TGTGCCAGCAGCCACCTAGCGGGGGGGTTATTCTACGAGCAGTACTTC
NA	TRBV4-1	TRBD1	TRBJ1-1	CASSRNLGGAGEAFF	TGCGCCAGCAGCCGGAACTTAGGGGGCGCGGGTGAAGCTTTCTTT
NA	TRBV6-1	TRBD2	TRBJ2-3	CASSELAGGVTDTQYF	TGTGCCAGCAGTGAACTAGCGGGAGGAGTCACAGATACGCAGTATTTT
NA	TRBV11-3	TRBD1	TRBJ2-7	CASSSRTGFEQYF	TGTGCCAGCAGCTCCCGGACAGGGTTCGAGCAGTACTTC
NA	TRBV9	NA	TRBJ2-1	CASSGGVPSYNEQFF	TGTGCCAGCAGCGGGGGCGTACCCTCCTACAATGAGCAGTTCTTC
NA	TRBV11-2	NA	TRBJ2-1	CASSFSGAGNEQFF	TGTGCCAGCAGCTTTAGTGGCGCAGGTAATGAGCAGTTCTTC
NA	TRBV27	TRBD2	TRBJ2-1	CASSLNLAGGLLNEQFF	TGTGCCAGCAGTCTTAATCTAGCGGGGGGCCTTCTCAATGAGCAGTTCTTC